This TCR beta chain was observed in a study of STAT5B mutations in CD4+ large granular lymphocyte leukemia (dated by TCRdb to between 2022 and 2023). About the investigation overall: Among healthy controls, the CDR3 'QG' motif was associated with a particular HLA allele. The purity of purified fractions was confirmed by flow cytometry on FACSCanto II or FACSVerse to exceed 95% among lymphocytes. The study compared the TCRbeta repertoires of patients with CD4+ T-cell large granular lymphocyte leukemia against the TCRbeta repertoires of healthy blood donors. What the research found in general, with its limitations: Greater clonality appeared to be present in CD4-sorted patient repertoires than in healthy CD4+ repertoires, and the difference was retained after the putative leukemic clones were removed. The data were not HLA-matched, and the relatively small sample size could explain the higher clonality seen in CD4+ compared with CD8+ T-LGLL. The main leukemic clonotypes were found to be private to each patient, although approximately 25% of the main leukemic clonotypes were detected at low frequency in the non-leukemic repertoires of other patients. TRBV06-family usage was enriched among the top patient clones (8/27) compared with healthy controls (2/35).

The immunoSEQ assay at survey resolution was used to sequence TCRbeta rearrangements from genomic DNA. The paper's processing steps were these. A lowest detectable productive clonotype frequency of 2.59 x 10-5 was observed in the TCR sequencing data. Analyses included only productive TCRbeta rearrangements, meaning complete and in-frame sequences. Clonality for each sample was calculated as Simpson clonality in the immunoSEQ Analyzer version 3.0. Clones were binned by frequency as very rare, small, medium, large (1-20%) or hyperexpanded (>20%). Generation probabilities were estimated with OLGA 1.2.3, V-gene circos plots were made with VDJtools, specificities were searched in VDJdb, and CDR3 motifs were identified with GLIPH. The clones in this table, taken by TCRdb from immuneACCESS, are in-frame only. Not every clone is retained; where verified, under half of the shortfall comes from an unresolved V gene, and the cause of the rest is unknown. The V and J calls and clone size are taken from that table; D and trimming were inferred from the DNA. The sample has about 30,000 clones on record, 75% to 85% of them singletons. Around 2% of the sample comes from the top ten.

Healthy controls were 37 blood donors whose buffy coats came from the Finnish Red Cross blood service. All TCR-sequenced material derived from peripheral blood: patient blood samples and healthy donor buffy coats. Peripheral blood mononuclear cells were isolated by Ficoll-Hypaque gradient centrifugation. CD4+ cells were purified magnetically from the buffy coats of healthy controls. The Gentra Puregene Cell and Tissue kit was used for genomic DNA extraction, and quantification was performed on a Qubit 2.0 fluorometer. Note on this clone: Its antigen remains undetermined. Within one base of it there is no much larger clone, and no base qualities were kept.

Ends trimmed: V by 6 bases, J by 4 bases; bases unmatched to a gene: 3. Looking up the germline V gene yields CDR1 SGDLS and CDR2 YYNGEE. The CDR3 holds 13 amino acids from the cysteine to the phenylalanine. The kept DNA is CDR3 alone, 39 bases in frame from the first base. This TCR derives from a human donor in good health. The receptor chain draws on TRBV9 and TRBJ2-2; 7 junctional bases match TRBD1. The specimen was CD4+ T cells from blood buffy coats. In nucleotides, the sequence is TGTGCCAGCAAGACAGGGACCACCGGGGAGCTGTTTTTT. Translated, it reads CASKTGTTGELFF.